This entry lists 20 T cell receptor beta chains sequenced from one sample in a study of blood T cell repertoires in COVID-19. Libraries were prepared by immunoSEQ multiplex PCR; TCRdb keeps only in-frame clonotypes and omits some of them. This repertoire shows about 140,000 clones, around 87% found once; its top ten account for about 10%. Sequenced: PBMCs or T cells enriched from blood (not recorded which). Receptor source: a man in his 60s who had recovered from COVID-19.

The chain carries TRBV2 and TRBJ1-3; D is uncertain. The CDR3 totals 14 residues. Germline CDR1 is SNHLY and CDR2 is FYNNEI. V lost 6 bases and J lost 6, with 15 bases in between. Here the CDR3 reads CASRAVREANTIYF. CDR3 bases: TGTGCCAGCAGGGCGGTTAGGGAGGCAAACACCATATATTTT.

The gene calls are TRBV7-9 and TRBJ1-5; D uncertain. The CDR3 consists of 12 residues. The ends were cut back, 5 bases at V and 4 bases at J, with 6 bases in the middle. The V gene's germline CDR1 is SEHNR and CDR2 FQNEAQ (reference sequence). CDR3 sequence: CASSGQNQPQHF. The CDR3 nucleotides read TGTGCCAGCAGCGGCCAAAATCAGCCCCAGCATTTT.

The chain recombines TRBV18 with TRBJ1-5; TRBD1 matches 10 bases. From germline, CDR1 is KGHSH and CDR2 LQKENI. The CDR3 consists of 16 residues. V shed 5 bases and J 4 bases; nucleotides not matched to a gene: 8. CDR3 in DNA: TGTGCCAGCTCATCGAGGACAGGGGGAGCGAATCAGCCCCAGCATTTT. Translating it yields CASSSRTGGANQPQHF.

This clone has more than one count but fewer than ten. V is TRBV19 and J is TRBJ2-7; possibly TRBD2 for D (6 bases). The V end was cut by 6 bases, the J end by 6 bases, with 15 bases between. Germline loops: CDR1 LNHDA, CDR2 SQIVND (reference sequence). This CDR3 contains 13 residues. CDR3 bases: TGTGCCAGTAGGTCACTAGCTTTCGGCGAGCAGTACTTC. Its protein product is CASRSLAFGEQYF.

This sequence joins TRBV9 and TRBJ2-3, with 9 nucleotides matching TRBD2. The CDR3 totals 16 residues. The germline CDR1 and CDR2 sequences are SGDLS and YYNGEE. V trimming: 0 bases; J trimming: 2 bases; junction bases outside the gene matches: 4. In nucleotides, the CDR3 is TGTGCCAGCAGCGTAGGTCTAGCGGGAAACACAGATACGCAGTATTTT. Translating gives CASSVGLAGNTDTQYF. Based on the CDR3 plus reference TRBV9 and TRBJ2-3, the full variable domain is DSGVTQTPKHLITATGQRVTLRCSPRSGDLSVYWYQQSLDQGLQFLIQYYNGEERAKGNILERFSAQQFPDLHSELNLSSLELGDSALYFCASSVGLAGNTDTQYFGPGTRLTVL.

V usage is TRBV11-2 and J usage is TRBJ2-5; D perhaps matches TRBD2 (6 bases). Trimming stripped 6 bases from V and 6 bases from J, with 26 bases between. In germline, CDR1 is SGHAT, CDR2 FQNNGV. The CDR3 has 17 amino acids. The CDR3 DNA reads TGTGCCAGCAGGCGTGATATGAGGGTGGCGGGGAGCAAGACCCAGTACTTC. Encoded protein: CASRRDMRVAGSKTQYF.

V is TRBV24-1 and J is TRBJ2-5; D is perhaps TRBD2 (6 bases). The CDR3 runs 15 residues. Trimming took 3 bases from V and 2 from J, leaving 12 bases between them. Germline CDR1 and CDR2: KGHDR and SFDVKD. CDR3 region: CATSDPSAGQETQYF. The CDR3 DNA sequence: TGTGCCACCAGTGATCCCTCGGCGGGGCAAGAGACCCAGTACTTC.

The rearrangement uses TRBV2 and TRBJ2-1; TRBD1 matches 9 bases. V gave up 6 bases and J gave up 7 bases; unmatched junction bases: 4. This CDR3 has 13 amino acids. Germline lookup yields CDR1 SNHLY and CDR2 FYNNEI. The CDR3 DNA sequence: TGTGCCAGCAGGGGACAGGGCGTTAATGAGCAGTTCTTC. It yields the protein CASRGQGVNEQFF.

V is TRBV28 and J is TRBJ1-1; D unresolved. In germline, CDR1 is MDHEN, CDR2 SYDVKM. This CDR3 spans 13 amino acids. V dropped 6 bases and J dropped 5 bases, with 13 bases sitting between them. CDR3 sequence: CASSRAGRTEAFF. DNA of the CDR3: TGTGCCAGCAGCCGGGCGGGGAGGACTGAAGCTTTCTTT.

The rearrangement links TRBV11-2 to TRBJ1-6; D is uncertain. The germline CDR1 and CDR2 sequences are SGHAT and FQNNGV. The CDR3 contains 16 residues. V was trimmed by 6 bases and J by 10 bases, leaving 22 bases between them. Here the CDR3 reads CASSLHPRVPNSPLHF. In nucleotides, the CDR3 is TGTGCCAGCAGTTTACACCCTCGGGTACCCAACTCACCCCTCCACTTT.

The genes are TRBV27 and TRBJ2-2, with D possibly TRBD2 on 5 matching bases. V was pared by 7 bases and J by 0 bases, with 12 bases between. Germline-derived CDR1 and CDR2 are MNHEY and SMNVEV (reference sequence). The CDR3 length is 15 residues. CDR3 bases: TGTGCCAGCACCCCCTCCGGGGCGAACACCGGGGAGCTGTTTTTT. Its protein product is CASTPSGANTGELFF.

The CDR3 DNA reads as TGTGCCAGCAGCTTAGAGTTGAGGGCTGAAAAACTGTTTTTT. Translating gives CASSLELRAEKLFF. The chain joins TRBV7-9 to TRBJ1-4, with D unclear. V lost 1 base, J lost 7 bases, and 10 bases lay in between. This CDR3 is built from 14 residues. Germline V lookup: CDR1 SEHNR, CDR2 FQNEAQ (reference sequence).

This sequence joins TRBV2 and TRBJ1-1, with a possible D match to TRBD1 (6 bases). V was clipped by 4 bases and J by 4 bases, with 19 bases between them. Per germline, CDR1 SNHLY and CDR2 FYNNEI. The CDR3 contains 16 residues. The CDR3: CASSVPLRGGSTEAFF. CDR3 DNA: TGTGCCAGCAGTGTACCTCTCAGGGGCGGTAGCACTGAAGCTTTCTTT.

The rearrangement joins TRBV18 to TRBJ1-2, with no clear D. V was clipped by 3 bases and J by 8 bases, with 7 bases between them. The CDR3 contains 11 residues. Germline values: CDR1 KGHSH, CDR2 LQKENI. CDR3 sequence reads: CASSPSLGYTF. DNA of the CDR3: TGTGCCAGCTCACCCTCCCTCGGCTACACCTTC.

This clone was counted a few times. The genes are TRBV5-1 and TRBJ1-3, with 9 bases matching TRBD1. J lost 8 bases, V lost 3 bases, and 6 bases had no gene match. The length of the CDR3 is 14 residues. Germline loops: CDR1 SGHRS, CDR2 YFSETQ. CDR3 amino acids: CASSSGTGRHTIYF. CDR3 coding DNA: TGCGCCAGCAGCTCGGGGACAGGGAGACACACCATATATTTT.

The chain is built from TRBV18 and TRBJ1-2; 9 nucleotides align to TRBD1. The CDR3 extends over 15 amino acids. V gave up 0 bases and J gave up 8 bases; unmatched junction bases: 7. CDR1 and CDR2 from the germline V gene are KGHSH and LQKENI. CDR3 in DNA: TGTGCCAGCTCACCACCTTCGGGACAGGGTAACGGCTACACCTTC. This codes for CASSPPSGQGNGYTF.

The chain employs TRBV6-2 or TRBV6-3 and TRBJ2-1; TRBD2 aligns across 7 bases. J gave up 8 bases and V 6 bases, and 7 bases lay outside the gene matches. The CDR3 totals 13 residues. Germline CDR1 is MNHEY and CDR2 is SVGEGT. For the CDR3, the DNA is TGTGCCAGCAGCCAGGCGGGGGATGATGAGCAGTTCTTC. Its translation is CASSQAGDDEQFF.

Regarding this clone: The same CDR3 can be traced to other DNA sequences in this sample. The chain joins TRBV9 to TRBJ2-1, with unresolved D. This CDR3 contains 16 residues. V lost 0 bases and J lost 0, with 10 bases in between. Germline lookup yields CDR1 SGDLS and CDR2 YYNGEE. The CDR3 sequence is CASSVALGGSYNEQFF. CDR3 coding DNA: TGTGCCAGCAGCGTAGCTCTCGGTGGCTCCTACAATGAGCAGTTCTTC.

This chain links TRBV7-3 with TRBJ2-1; TRBD2 might be the D (6 bases). Trimming left V 5 bases short and J 3 bases short, with 11 bases between. The CDR3 has 14 residues. Looked up from germline, CDR1 is SGHTA and CDR2 is FQGTGA. CDR3 amino acids: CASSANSGYNEQFF. CDR3 bases: TGTGCCAGCAGCGCCAATAGCGGCTACAATGAGCAGTTCTTC.

J is TRBJ1-5 and V is TRBV5-1, with D possibly being TRBD1 (5 bases). This CDR3 has 13 residues. The germline gives CDR1 SGHRS, CDR2 YFSETQ. Trimming took off 0 bases at V and 6 bases at J, with 7 bases between the two ends. The CDR3 loop is CASSLAGFQPQHF. The CDR3 nucleotides are TGCGCCAGCAGCTTGGCAGGGTTTCAGCCCCAGCATTTT.